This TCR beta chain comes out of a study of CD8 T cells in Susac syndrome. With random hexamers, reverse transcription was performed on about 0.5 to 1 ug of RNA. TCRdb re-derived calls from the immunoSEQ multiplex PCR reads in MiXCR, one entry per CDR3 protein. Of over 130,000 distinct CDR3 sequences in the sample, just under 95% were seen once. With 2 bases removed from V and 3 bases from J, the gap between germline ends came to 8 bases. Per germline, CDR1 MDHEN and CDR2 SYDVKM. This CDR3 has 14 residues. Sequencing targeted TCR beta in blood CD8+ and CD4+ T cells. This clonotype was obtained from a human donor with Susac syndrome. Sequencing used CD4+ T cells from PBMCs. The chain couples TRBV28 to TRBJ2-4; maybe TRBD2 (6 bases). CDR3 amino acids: CASSLSSGKNIQYF. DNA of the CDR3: TGTGCCAGCAGTTTAAGTAGCGGCAAAAACATTCAGTACTTC.